The 8 T cell receptor beta chains given below trace back to one sample, sequenced in a study of beta chain features in type 1 diabetes. What was sequenced were expressed TCRB transcripts, since all of the isolated RNA had been reverse transcribed. Method: immunoSEQ multiplex PCR; TCRdb's copy keeps in-frame clones and lacks some. The data hold hundreds of thousands of clones, with over 13% observed a single time. Which antigens these TCRs recognize remains unknown. Findings and limits, study-wide: There was a moderate but significant shortening of TCRB CDR3s in all four CD4+ subsets of Type 1 diabetes patients.

What was sequenced was naive CD4+ T cells from blood. The receptors originated from a man between 18 and 29 years old with type 1 diabetes.

This clone was detected only once. The chain carries TRBV9 and TRBJ1-1; 8 bases are a match to TRBD1. The CDR3 contains 13 residues. Germline V gene lookup returns CDR1 SGDLS and CDR2 YYNGEE. Germline trimming cut 8 bases from V and 1 base from J; bases unmatched to any gene: 4. In DNA form, the CDR3 reads TGTGCCAGTAACAGGGGGTCGAACACTGAAGCTTTCTTT. The encoded protein is CASNRGSNTEAFF.

This clone was counted a few times. This sequence joins TRBV7-9 and TRBJ2-1, with D possibly being TRBD2 (6 bases). This CDR3 spans 15 amino acids. The V and J ends lost 1 base and 8 bases respectively, with 15 bases between them. Germline V gives CDR1 SEHNR, CDR2 FQNEAQ (reference sequence). CDR3 sequence: CASSLEGETRYEQFF. The CDR3 nucleotides are TGTGCCAGCAGCTTAGAGGGCGAGACTAGGTATGAGCAGTTCTTC. The full variable domain, with the rest looked up from reference TRBV7-9 and TRBJ2-1, is DTGVSQNPRHKITKRGQNVTFRCDPISEHNRLYWYRQTLGQGPEFLTYFQNEAQLEKSRLLSDRFSAERPKGSFSTLEIQRTEQGDSAMYLCASSLEGETRYEQFFGPGTRLTVL.

V usage is TRBV2 and J usage is TRBJ2-7; D not resolved. CDR3 length: 14 residues. The germline gives CDR1 SNHLY, CDR2 FYNNEI. V lost 4 bases and J 3 bases, leaving 13 bases between the germline ends. The CDR3 nucleotides read TGTGCCAGCAGTGTAGGCCAAATTTACTACGAGCAGTACTTC. It codes for CASSVGQIYYEQYF. Full variable domain (missing parts from reference TRBV2 and TRBJ2-7): EPEVTQTPSHQVTQMGQEVILRCVPISNHLYFYWYRQILGQKVEFLVSFYNNEISEKSEIFDDQFSVERPDGSNFTLKIRSTKLEDSAMYFCASSVGQIYYEQYFGPGTRLTVT.

This clone was detected only a few times. This chain connects TRBV7-2 to TRBJ2-1, with D maybe TRBD2 (6 bases). The germline V gene encodes CDR1 SGHTA and CDR2 FQGNSA. V was pared by 5 bases and J by 9 bases, with 14 bases between. This CDR3 has 13 amino acids. The CDR3 protein is CASSLDYSSEQFF. CDR3 coding DNA: TGTGCCAGCAGCCTGGACTATTCAAGTGAGCAGTTCTTC.

This chain connects TRBV18 to TRBJ2-7, with 8 nucleotides matching TRBD1. The CDR3 is made up of 17 amino acids. The V gene's germline CDR1 is KGHSH and CDR2 LQKENI. Trimming removed 0 bases from V and 3 bases from J; junction bases left unmatched: 10. CDR3 nucleotide sequence: TGTGCCAGCTCACCACCGTCTCCAGGGGGCTTTGGCTACGAGCAGTACTTC. This gives the protein CASSPPSPGGFGYEQYF.

This sequence joins TRBV6-6 and TRBJ2-1, with D perhaps assigned TRBD1 or TRBD2 (5 bases each). Trimming removed 6 bases at V and 1 base at J, with 16 bases between. This CDR3 contains 16 residues. CDR1 and CDR2 from the germline V gene are MNHNY and SVGAGI (reference sequence). The CDR3, as DNA: TGTGCCAGCAGGCCGTACGGGGCAGGATCCTACAATGAGCAGTTCTTC. Protein product: CASRPYGAGSYNEQFF.

This chain joins TRBV6-1 and TRBJ2-5; TRBD1 matches 9 bases. Trimming took 7 bases from V and 5 from J; bases not matched to a gene: 11. The CDR3 spans 15 residues. Per the germline V gene, CDR1 is MNHNS and CDR2 is SASEGT. CDR3 nucleotide sequence: TGTGCCAGCACCTCCACCGGGACAGGGATGGAGACCCAGTACTTC. Translated: CASTSTGTGMETQYF.

This clone has a handful of counts. DNA of the CDR3: TGTGCCAGCTCACCGTTCGACAGGGGAACTAATGAAAAACTGTTTTTT. This sequence encodes CASSPFDRGTNEKLFF. This chain links TRBV18 with TRBJ1-4; the match to TRBD1 covers 8 bases. Germline V gives CDR1 KGHSH, CDR2 LQKENI. J was trimmed by 1 base and V by 3 bases; bases with no gene match: 4. CDR3 length equals 16 residues.